What follows are 8 T cell receptor beta chains derived from one specimen sequenced in a study of blood T cell repertoires in COVID-19. The assay was immunoSEQ multiplex PCR, and TCRdb's table has in-frame clones only and misses some. In the table there are 300,000 to 400,000 clones, approximately 87% of which are singletons. The specimen was PBMCs or T cells enriched from blood (not recorded which). The receptors here all came from a woman aged 25 to 39 with acute COVID-19.

This chain links TRBV5-3 with TRBJ2-3; TRBD2 might be the D (6 bases). TRBV5-3 is an ORF, with its function uncertain. CDR3 length equals 12 residues. Trimming cost V 4 bases and J 9 bases, with 12 bases left between them. CDR3 coding DNA: TGTGCCAGAAGCCCCACCGGAGGGACGCAGTATTTT. Its translation is CARSPTGGTQYF.

In its sample, this clone was seen once. V is TRBV5-5 and J is TRBJ1-2; D unclear. This CDR3 has 12 residues. Per germline, CDR1 SGHKS and CDR2 YYEKEE (reference sequence). Trimming cost V 1 base and J 4 bases, with 5 bases left between them. The CDR3 reads CASSLNGYGYTF. In DNA, the CDR3 is TGTGCCAGCAGCTTGAACGGCTATGGCTACACCTTC.

The chain recombines TRBV27 with TRBJ2-1; TRBD1 agrees at 7 bases. The germline V gene encodes CDR1 MNHEY and CDR2 SMNVEV (reference sequence). The V segment lost 6 bases and the J segment 12 bases; nucleotides outside the gene matches: 14. There are 14 residues in the CDR3. The CDR3 loop reads CASRQGTEGRRQFF. The CDR3 DNA reads as TGTGCCAGCAGACAGGGGACCGAAGGCCGTAGGCAGTTCTTC.

The chain has TRBV30 and TRBJ2-7; D is undetermined. Trimming shortened V by 4 bases and J by 4 bases, and 8 bases separated the two germline ends. Per the germline V gene, CDR1 is GTSNPN and CDR2 is SVGIG (reference sequence). The length of the CDR3 is 11 residues. The CDR3, as DNA: TGTGCCTGGACACGAGGATACGAGCAGTACTTC. It codes for CAWTRGYEQYF.

This clone was counted a single time. The gene calls are TRBV4-2 and TRBJ2-6; no reliable D call. CDR1 is LGHNA, CDR2 YNFKEQ, per germline. The CDR3 has 15 amino acids. Trimming left V 0 bases short and J 0 bases short, with 3 bases between. The CDR3 here is CASSQDISGANVLTF. DNA of the CDR3: TGTGCCAGCAGCCAAGATATCTCTGGGGCCAACGTCCTGACTTTC.

The rearrangement uses TRBV7-6 and TRBJ2-2, with D unclear. There are 14 residues in the CDR3. From germline, CDR1 is SGHVS and CDR2 FNYEAQ. The germline V and J ends were trimmed by 1 base and 2 bases, with 5 bases remaining between them. This CDR3 reads CASSLGRNTGELFF. CDR3 nucleotide sequence: TGTGCCAGCAGCTTAGGTAGAAACACCGGGGAGCTGTTTTTT.

This chain links TRBV9 with TRBJ2-5; D might be TRBD1 (5 bases). Trimming stripped 0 bases from V and 1 base from J, with 13 bases between. The CDR3 consists of 16 residues. In germline, CDR1 is SGDLS, CDR2 YYNGEE. In DNA, the CDR3 is TGTGCCAGCAGCGTAGAGCAGGACAATCCCCAAGAGACCCAGTACTTC. Translation: CASSVEQDNPQETQYF.

The rearrangement joins TRBV7-9 to TRBJ2-1, with TRBD2 identical over 11 bases. Germline V gene sequence: CDR1 SEHNR, CDR2 FQNEAQ (reference sequence). The junction had 7 bases not matched to a gene; V was cut back by 1 base and J by 5 bases. The CDR3 loop spans 17 amino acids. The CDR3 DNA follows: TGTGCCAGCAGCTTAGGGCTAGCGGGGGGTAGAAACAATGAGCAGTTCTTC. This sequence encodes CASSLGLAGGRNNEQFF.